This T cell receptor (beta chain) emerged from a study of blood T cells in healthy people across ages. Notes on the study in general: Conclusively comparing naive with antigen-experienced cells was impossible with unsorted PBMCs. Expanded clonotype shifts may have been confounded, as the donors had an unknown CMV status.

Germline trimming cut 3 bases from V and 4 bases from J; bases unmatched to any gene: 2. Germline V gives CDR1 SGDLS, CDR2 YYNGEE. CDR3 length: 13 residues. Total RNA was extracted at no less than 6 micrograms per sample. This clonotype appeared a few times. Its antigen is still unknown. A second PCR, run for about 7 to 11 cycles, used a sample-barcoded 5' primer plus a J-beta primer mix. TCRdb re-analysed the 5' RACE reads in MiXCR, keeping a single row per CDR3 protein. The table lists more than 900,000 distinct CDR3 sequences, approximately 26% of them singletons. This sample was also put to use in a study of T cells of mothers and their children.

The specimen was blood. The chain employs TRBV9 and TRBJ2-3; 7 nucleotides match TRBD2. This receptor was obtained from a girl aged 2 to 9 in good health. The CDR3 loop is CASSGLAPDTQYF. The CDR3 bases are TGTGCCAGCAGCGGACTAGCCCCAGATACGCAGTATTTT.